Listed below are T cell receptor beta chains from one sample, sequenced in a study of identical twins. Using its own MiXCR run on the 5' RACE reads, TCRdb lists one record per CDR3 protein. The sample shows hundreds of thousands of distinct CDR3 sequences, roughly an eighth of them seen only once. The same sample was also studied in work on yellow fever vaccine responses in identical twins.

The sequenced sample consisted of PBMCs. The receptor source for this set is a woman under 30 in good health. The CDR3 runs from the conserved cysteine through the conserved F or W. D genes are given only for firm matches. The size field is filled for only some rows; it gives once, few, many or a size class.

D,size,J,V,DNA,CDR3
NA,few,TRBJ1-4,TRBV20-1,TGCAGTGCTAGCTTGGGCCGGGAAAAACTGTTTTTT,CSASLGREKLFF
TRBD1,NA,TRBJ1-1,TRBV3-1,TGTGCCAGCAGCCAAGATGGAGGGGGCGCGTCTTTCTTT,CASSQDGGGASFF
NA,NA,TRBJ2-5,TRBV7-9,TGTGCCAGCAGCTTACCCGCTGACGGCCAATGGGAGACCCAGTACTTC,CASSLPADGQWETQYF
NA,NA,TRBJ2-1,TRBV10-3,TGTGCCACCCTCAGCTCCTACAATGAGCAGTTCTTC,CATLSSYNEQFF
NA,NA,TRBJ2-6,TRBV9,TGTGCCAGCAGCGTACAGGGTTTCTCTGGGGCCAACGTCCTGACTTTC,CASSVQGFSGANVLTF
NA,NA,TRBJ2-7,TRBV10-3,TGTGCCATTTCTGGAGGAGTGGACGAGCAGTACTTC,CAISGGVDEQYF
NA,NA,TRBJ1-5,TRBV7-9,TGTGCCAGCAGCTTAGCCACACACAATCAGCCCCAGCATTTT,CASSLATHNQPQHF
TRBD1,NA,TRBJ2-5,TRBV10-3,TGTGCCATCAAGGGGACAGATAGAGAGACCCAGTACTTC,CAIKGTDRETQYF
NA,NA,TRBJ2-7,TRBV20-1,TGCAGTGCCCCTCACAAACCCAGCGGCCACGAGCAGTACTTC,CSAPHKPSGHEQYF
NA,NA,TRBJ2-1,TRBV3-1,TGTGCCAGCAGCCAAGATCCTGGGGCGAATGAGCAGTTCTTC,CASSQDPGANEQFF
NA,NA,TRBJ2-5,TRBV10-3,TGTGCCATCAGTGGATCCAGGGGAGAGACCCAGTACTTC,CAISGSRGETQYF
TRBD2,NA,TRBJ2-7,TRBV4-2,TGTGCCAGCAGCCCCCACCCGGGACTAGCGGAAGCCGCCGAGCAGTACTTC,CASSPHPGLAEAAEQYF
TRBD1,NA,TRBJ2-7,TRBV4-1,TGCGCCAGCAGCCTACGGACAGGGGCCTACGAGCAGTACTTC,CASSLRTGAYEQYF
NA,few,TRBJ2-1,TRBV12-3/TRBV12-4,TGTGCCAGCAGTTTAAGGGAGAGTCTTAGTTACAATGAGCAGTTCTTC,CASSLRESLSYNEQFF
NA,few,TRBJ1-3,TRBV12-3/TRBV12-4,TGTGCCAGTTCAAGGGGCGTTTCTGGAAACACCATATATTTT,CASSRGVSGNTIYF
TRBD2,NA,TRBJ2-3,TRBV12-3/TRBV12-4,TGTGCCAGCAGTTTAGCCCCACTCCGGGAGGGCCCAGATACGCAGTATTTT,CASSLAPLREGPDTQYF
TRBD2,NA,TRBJ2-7,TRBV7-6,TGTGCCAGCAGCTGGAACGGGACTAGAACCTACGAGCAGTACTTC,CASSWNGTRTYEQYF
NA,NA,TRBJ2-7,TRBV15,TGTGCCACCAGCAGTGAGAGCGGTCCCTACGAGCAGTACTTC,CATSSESGPYEQYF
NA,NA,TRBJ2-7,TRBV11-2,TGTGCCAGCAGCTACCTTCGAGCACCTCCCCCATACGAGCAGTACTTC,CASSYLRAPPPYEQYF
NA,few,TRBJ1-1,TRBV20-1,TGCAGTGCAAGGAATCTGAACACTGAAGCTTTCTTT,CSARNLNTEAFF
NA,NA,TRBJ2-5,TRBV7-6,TGTGCCAGCTGCCGGGGGTTGTTTGTTGCGGGTCAAGAGACCCAGTACTTC,CASCRGLFVAGQETQYF
NA,NA,TRBJ1-3,TRBV5-1,TGCGCCAGCAGCTTGGAAAGCTTGGGCACGAGCTCTGGAAACACCATATATTTT,CASSLESLGTSSGNTIYF
TRBD2,NA,TRBJ2-1,TRBV7-2,TGTGCCAGCAGCGTGGGACTAGCGGGAGGGGTTGAGCAGTTCTTC,CASSVGLAGGVEQFF
NA,many,TRBJ2-1,TRBV12-3/TRBV12-4,TGTGCCAGCAGATCTTACAATGAGCAGTTCTTC,CASRSYNEQFF
TRBD1,few,TRBJ2-1,TRBV7-9,TGTGCCAGCCCTGGGTCGAAGACAGGGATCGATGAGCAGTTCTTC,CASPGSKTGIDEQFF
NA,few,TRBJ2-7,TRBV27,TGTGCCAGCAGCTGGGCAGCGGGCATCCCCTACGAGCAGTACTTC,CASSWAAGIPYEQYF
NA,NA,TRBJ2-1,TRBV5-1,TGCGCCAGCAGCTTGCTTTTGGGTCTAATCTACAATGAGCAGTTCTTC,CASSLLLGLIYNEQFF
NA,NA,TRBJ1-2,TRBV19,TGTGCCAGTAGTATAACATCAGGGGACTATGGCTACACCTTC,CASSITSGDYGYTF
TRBD2,NA,TRBJ2-1,TRBV11-2,TGTGCCAGCAGCTTAGATCGGGGACTAGCGGTTTTGCAGTTCTTC,CASSLDRGLAVLQFF
NA,many,TRBJ1-1,TRBV2,TGTGCCAGCAGCCGGGACGGAAACACTGAAGCTTTCTTT,CASSRDGNTEAFF
NA,many,TRBJ1-5,TRBV12-3/TRBV12-4,TGTGCCAGCAGCGTGGAGATCGGGGGCAATCAGCCCCAGCATTTT,CASSVEIGGNQPQHF
TRBD2,NA,TRBJ2-3,TRBV11-1,TGTGCCAGCAGCTTAAAGGGTGGGGGGGGAAGTCTCACAGATACGCAGTATTTT,CASSLKGGGGSLTDTQYF
TRBD1,NA,TRBJ2-3,TRBV6-5,TGTGCCAGCAGTTACAGCCAGGGGGTCCCAGATACGCAGTATTTT,CASSYSQGVPDTQYF
NA,few,TRBJ2-2,TRBV20-1,TGCAGTGCTAGAGGCACTTCCGACACCGGGGAGCTGTTTTTT,CSARGTSDTGELFF
NA,NA,TRBJ2-6,TRBV6-1,TGTGCCAGCAGACCCTACTCTGGGGCCAACGTCCTGACTTTC,CASRPYSGANVLTF